This T cell receptor (beta chain) was identified during a study of T cell changes during pregnancy in multiple sclerosis. The protocol was immunoSEQ multiplex PCR, while the TCRdb copy is restricted to in-frame clones and leaves out a portion. This table holds 55,000 to 70,000 clones, 88% found once. Germline CDR1 is SGHNT and CDR2 is YYREEE (reference sequence). Trimming cost V 2 bases and J 4 bases; bases outside gene matches: 4. CDR3 length: 14 amino acids. This TCR was sampled from a female donor with multiple sclerosis, enrolled in a pregnancy study. The V call is TRBV5-4, the J call TRBJ2-7; 9 bases are shared with TRBD1. The source material was CD4+ T cells from peripheral blood mononuclear cells, sampled in the third trimester of pregnancy. The chain's CDR3 is CASSLGDRAYEQYF. Here the CDR3 DNA reads TGTGCCAGCAGCTTAGGGGACAGGGCATACGAGCAGTACTTC.